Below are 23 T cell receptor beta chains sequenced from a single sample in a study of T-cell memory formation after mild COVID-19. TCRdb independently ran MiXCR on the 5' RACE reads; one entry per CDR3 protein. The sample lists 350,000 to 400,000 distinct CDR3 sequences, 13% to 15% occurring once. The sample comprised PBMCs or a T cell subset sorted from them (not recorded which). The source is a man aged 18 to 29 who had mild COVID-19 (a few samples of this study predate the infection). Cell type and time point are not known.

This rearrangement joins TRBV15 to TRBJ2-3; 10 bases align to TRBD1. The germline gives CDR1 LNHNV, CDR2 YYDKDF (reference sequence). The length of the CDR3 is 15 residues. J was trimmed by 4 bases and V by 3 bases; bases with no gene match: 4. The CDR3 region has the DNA TGTGCCACCAGCAGGGTGACAGGGGGCGCAGATACGCAGTATTTT. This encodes CATSRVTGGADTQYF.

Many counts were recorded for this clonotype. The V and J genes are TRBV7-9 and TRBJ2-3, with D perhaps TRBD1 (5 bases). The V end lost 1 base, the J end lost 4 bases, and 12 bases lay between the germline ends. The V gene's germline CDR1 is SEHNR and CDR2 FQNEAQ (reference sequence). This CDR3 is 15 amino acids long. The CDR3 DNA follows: TGTGCCAGCAGCTTAGTCCAGGGAAAGGCAGATACGCAGTATTTT. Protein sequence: CASSLVQGKADTQYF.

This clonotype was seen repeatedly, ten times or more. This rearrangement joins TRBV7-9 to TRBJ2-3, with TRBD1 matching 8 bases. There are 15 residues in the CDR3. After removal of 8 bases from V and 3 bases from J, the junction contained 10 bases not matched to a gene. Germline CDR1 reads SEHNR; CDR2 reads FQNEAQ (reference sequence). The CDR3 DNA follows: TGTGCCAGCTTAATCCAGGGGGCGCTGACAGATACGCAGTATTTT. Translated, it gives CASLIQGALTDTQYF. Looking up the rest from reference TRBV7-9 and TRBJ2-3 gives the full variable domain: DTGVSQNPRHKITKRGQNVTFRCDPISEHNRLYWYRQTLGQGPEFLTYFQNEAQLEKSRLLSDRFSAERPKGSFSTLEIQRTEQGDSAMYLCASLIQGALTDTQYFGPGTRLTVL.

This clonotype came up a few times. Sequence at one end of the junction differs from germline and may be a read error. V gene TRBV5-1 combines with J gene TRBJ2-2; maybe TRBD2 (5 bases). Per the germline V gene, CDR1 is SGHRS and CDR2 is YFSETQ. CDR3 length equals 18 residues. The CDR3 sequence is CASSLGNSMVRDTGELFF. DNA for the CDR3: TGCGCCAGCAGTTTGGGGAACTCGATGGTGAGGGACACCGGGGAGCTGTTTTTT. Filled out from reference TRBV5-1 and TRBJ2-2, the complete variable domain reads KAGVTQTPRYLIKTRGQQVTLSCSPISGHRSVSWYQQTPGQGLQFLFEYFSETQRNKGNFPGRFSGRQFSNSRSEMNVSTLELGDSALYLCASSLGNSMVRDTGELFFGEGSRLTVL.

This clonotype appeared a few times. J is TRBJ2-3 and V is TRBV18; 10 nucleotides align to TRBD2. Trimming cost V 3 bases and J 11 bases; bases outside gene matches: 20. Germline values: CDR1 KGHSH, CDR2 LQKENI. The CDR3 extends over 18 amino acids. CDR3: CASSPGVAGGSTSTQQYF. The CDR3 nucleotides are TGTGCCAGCTCACCTGGAGTAGCGGGGGGCTCCACTTCGACTCAGCAGTATTTT.

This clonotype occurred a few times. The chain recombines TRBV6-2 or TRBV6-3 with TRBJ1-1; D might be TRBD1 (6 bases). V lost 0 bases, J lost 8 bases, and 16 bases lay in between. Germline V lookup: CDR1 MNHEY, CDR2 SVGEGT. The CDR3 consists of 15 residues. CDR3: CASSYSPGGGEEAFF. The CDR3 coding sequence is TGTGCCAGCAGTTACTCCCCAGGAGGGGGTGAGGAAGCTTTCTTT.

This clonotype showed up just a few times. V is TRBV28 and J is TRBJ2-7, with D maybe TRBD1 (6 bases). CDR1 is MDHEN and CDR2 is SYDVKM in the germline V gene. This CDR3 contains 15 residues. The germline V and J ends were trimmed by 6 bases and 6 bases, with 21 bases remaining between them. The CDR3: CASSSSAGGGGEQYV. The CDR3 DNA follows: TGTGCCAGCAGCTCAAGTGCGGGTGGGGGCGGCGAGCAGTACGTC.

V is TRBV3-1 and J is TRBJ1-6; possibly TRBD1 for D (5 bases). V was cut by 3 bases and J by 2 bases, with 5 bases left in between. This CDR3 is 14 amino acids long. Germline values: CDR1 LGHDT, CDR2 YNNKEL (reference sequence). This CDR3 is CASSQGAYNSPLHF. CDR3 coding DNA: TGTGCCAGCAGCCAGGGGGCCTATAATTCACCCCTCCACTTT.

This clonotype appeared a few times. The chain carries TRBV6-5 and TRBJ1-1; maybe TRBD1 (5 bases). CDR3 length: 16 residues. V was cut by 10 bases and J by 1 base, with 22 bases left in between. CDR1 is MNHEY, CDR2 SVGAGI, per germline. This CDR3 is CATGLRGGRQNTEAFF. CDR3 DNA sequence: TGTGCCACTGGTCTTCGGGGGGGTCGACAGAACACTGAAGCTTTCTTT.

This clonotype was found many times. The CDR3 DNA reads as TGTGCCAGCAGTGCTTTGGCCTGGACAGCCGATTATAGCAATCAGCCCCAGCATTTT. Amino acid sequence: CASSALAWTADYSNQPQHF. V gene TRBV2 combines with J gene TRBJ1-5; D possibly corresponds to TRBD1 (6 bases). V was shortened by 4 bases and J by 0 bases, with 22 bases between the two germline ends. CDR3 size: 19 residues. Germline loops: CDR1 SNHLY, CDR2 FYNNEI.

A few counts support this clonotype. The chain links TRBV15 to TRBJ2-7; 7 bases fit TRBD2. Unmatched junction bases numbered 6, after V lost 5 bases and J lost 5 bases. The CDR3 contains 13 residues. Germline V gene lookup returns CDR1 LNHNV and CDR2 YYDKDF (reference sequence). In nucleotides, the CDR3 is TGTGCCACCAGCCGGGGGGACTACAACGAGCAGTACTTC. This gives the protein CATSRGDYNEQYF. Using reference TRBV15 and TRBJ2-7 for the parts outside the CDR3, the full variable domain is DAMVIQNPRYQVTQFGKPVTLSCSQTLNHNVMYWYQQKSSQAPKLLFHYYDKDFNNEADTPDNFQSRRPNTSFCFLDIRSPGLGDTAMYLCATSRGDYNEQYFGPGTRLTVT.

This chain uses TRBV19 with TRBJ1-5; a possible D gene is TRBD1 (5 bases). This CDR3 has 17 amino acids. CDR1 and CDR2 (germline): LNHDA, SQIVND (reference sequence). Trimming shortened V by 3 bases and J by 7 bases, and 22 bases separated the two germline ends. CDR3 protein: CASSIIGGAAPRQPQHF. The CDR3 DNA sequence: TGTGCCAGTAGTATTATTGGAGGGGCCGCCCCGCGGCAGCCCCAGCATTTT.

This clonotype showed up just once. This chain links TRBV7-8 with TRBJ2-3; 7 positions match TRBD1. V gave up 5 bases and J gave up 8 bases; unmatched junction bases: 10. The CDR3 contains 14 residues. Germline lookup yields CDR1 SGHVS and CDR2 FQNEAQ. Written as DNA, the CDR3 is TGTGCCAGCAGCATGACAGGGCCTCAGGGTACGCAGTATTTT. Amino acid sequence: CASSMTGPQGTQYF.

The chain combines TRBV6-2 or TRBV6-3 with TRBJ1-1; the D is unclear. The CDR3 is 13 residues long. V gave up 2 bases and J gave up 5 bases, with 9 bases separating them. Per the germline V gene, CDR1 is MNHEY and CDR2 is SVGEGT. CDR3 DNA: TGTGCCAGCAGTTACGGCCACCTGACTGAAGCTTTCTTT. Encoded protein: CASSYGHLTEAFF.

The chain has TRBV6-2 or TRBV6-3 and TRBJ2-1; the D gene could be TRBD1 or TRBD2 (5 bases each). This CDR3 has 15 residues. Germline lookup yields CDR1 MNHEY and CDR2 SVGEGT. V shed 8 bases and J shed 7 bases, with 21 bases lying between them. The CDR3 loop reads CASRLGWGTWNEQFF. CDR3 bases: TGTGCCAGCCGCCTCGGTTGGGGGACGTGGAATGAGCAGTTCTTC.

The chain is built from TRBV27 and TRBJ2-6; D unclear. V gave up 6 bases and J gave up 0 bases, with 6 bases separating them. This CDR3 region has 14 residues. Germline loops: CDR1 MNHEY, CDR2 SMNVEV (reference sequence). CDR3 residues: CASRRTSGANVLTF. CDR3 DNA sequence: TGTGCCAGCAGGAGGACCTCTGGGGCCAACGTCCTGACTTTC.

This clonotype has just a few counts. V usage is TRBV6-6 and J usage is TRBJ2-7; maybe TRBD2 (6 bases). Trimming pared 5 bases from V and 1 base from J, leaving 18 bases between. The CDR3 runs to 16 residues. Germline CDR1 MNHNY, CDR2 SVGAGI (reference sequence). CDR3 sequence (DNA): TGTGCCAGCAGTCCCCGGAGGGGCACAAATTCCTACGAGCAGTACTTC. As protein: CASSPRRGTNSYEQYF.

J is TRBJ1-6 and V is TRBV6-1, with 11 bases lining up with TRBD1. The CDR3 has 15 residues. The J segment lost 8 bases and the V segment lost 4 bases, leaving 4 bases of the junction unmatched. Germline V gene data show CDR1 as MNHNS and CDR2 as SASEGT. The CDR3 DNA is TGTGCCAGCAGTGGGACAGGGGGCCTGGATTCACCCCTCCACTTT. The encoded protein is CASSGTGGLDSPLHF.

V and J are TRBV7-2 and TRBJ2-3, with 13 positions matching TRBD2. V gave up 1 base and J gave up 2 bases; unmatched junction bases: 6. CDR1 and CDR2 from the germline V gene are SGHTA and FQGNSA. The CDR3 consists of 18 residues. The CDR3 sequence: CASSLDSGLAGDTDTQYF. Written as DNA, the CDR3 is TGTGCCAGCAGCTTAGACTCCGGACTAGCGGGGGACACAGATACGCAGTATTTT.

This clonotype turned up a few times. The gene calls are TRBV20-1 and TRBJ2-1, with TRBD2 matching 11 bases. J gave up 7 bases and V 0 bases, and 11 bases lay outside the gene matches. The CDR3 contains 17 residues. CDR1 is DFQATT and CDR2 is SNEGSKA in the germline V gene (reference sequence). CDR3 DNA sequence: TGCAGTGCTAGAGATCTCGAAATAGCGGGGGGGCCTAATGAGCAGTTCTTC. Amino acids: CSARDLEIAGGPNEQFF.

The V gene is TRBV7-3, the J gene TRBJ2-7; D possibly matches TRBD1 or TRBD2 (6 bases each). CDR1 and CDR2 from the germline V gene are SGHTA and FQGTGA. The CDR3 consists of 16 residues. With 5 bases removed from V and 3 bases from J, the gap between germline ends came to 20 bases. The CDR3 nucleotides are TGTGCCAGCAGCGGAGACAGTGGGGGGCCTCGCTACGAGCAGTACGTC. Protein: CASSGDSGGPRYEQYV.

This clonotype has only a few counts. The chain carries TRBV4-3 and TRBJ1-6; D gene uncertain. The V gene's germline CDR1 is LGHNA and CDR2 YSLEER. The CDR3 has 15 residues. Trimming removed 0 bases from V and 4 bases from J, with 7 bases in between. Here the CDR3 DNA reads TGCGCCAGCAGCCAAGAGGGCCAGTATAATTCACCCCTCCACTTT. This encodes CASSQEGQYNSPLHF.

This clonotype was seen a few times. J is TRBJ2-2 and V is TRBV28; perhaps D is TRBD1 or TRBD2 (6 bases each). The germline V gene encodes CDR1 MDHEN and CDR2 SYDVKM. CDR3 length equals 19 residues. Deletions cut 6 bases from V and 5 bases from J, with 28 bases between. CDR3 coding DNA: TGTGCCAGCAGCTCATCCGAGGGGGTGTCCGGGGGAGGAACCGGGGAGCTGTTTTTT. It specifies CASSSSEGVSGGGTGELFF.